The sequence of this TCR beta chain was determined in a study of T cell responses to AZD1222 COVID-19 vaccine. General study findings and limits: Nearly half of spike-specific TCRs reportedly target unmutated variant regions.

The assay was immunoSEQ multiplex PCR, and TCRdb's table has in-frame clones only and misses some. Of some 150,000 clones detected, approximately 91% appear once; the ten largest clones hold less than 2.5%. This clone appeared once. The antigen is undetermined. The CDR3 extends over 18 amino acids. The germline V and J ends were trimmed by 2 bases and 0 bases, with 19 bases remaining between them. Germline-derived CDR1 and CDR2 are SGHVS and FQNEAQ. Sequenced material: peripheral blood, taken 28 days after the second AZD1222 dose. The TCR was taken from an adult who received the AZD1222 COVID-19 vaccine. The chain links TRBV7-8 to TRBJ2-5; D unclear. CDR3 coding DNA: TGTGCCAGCAGCTTAATTGTGGTACATAGGATGGACCAAGAGACCCAGTACTTC. It yields the protein CASSLIVVHRMDQETQYF.